This TCR beta chain is from a study of post-analysis software for immune sequencing data. Study context: Some patients lacked subtype; others had relapsing-remitting, secondary progressive or progressive-relapsing disease. Study observations and caveats: Samples from one preparation batch, clustered by F measure, grouped strongly together. Five or six TRBV segments, TRBV5-6, TRBV5-1 and TRBV20-1 among them, were found more frequent in patients than controls.

The CDR3 is 15 amino acids. Looked up from germline, CDR1 is MNHEY and CDR2 is SMNVEV (reference sequence). J was trimmed by 5 bases and V by 3 bases; bases with no gene match: 6. The table lists this clonotype with a few counts. What it recognizes is unknown. Unique molecular identifiers had been added to the TCR beta cDNA libraries. Using its own MiXCR run on the PCR reads, TCRdb lists one record per CDR3 protein. Counted here are some 500,000 distinct CDR3 sequences, approximately 45% occurring once; the ten biggest clones make up 9.5% to 13%. This TCR was sampled from a girl aged 5 to 17 with multiple sclerosis. The sequencing input was blood. The chain employs TRBV27 and TRBJ2-5, with TRBD2 matching over 10 bases. The CDR3 sequence is CASSLSLAGVETQYF. The CDR3 DNA follows: TGTGCCAGCAGTTTGTCTCTAGCGGGAGTTGAGACCCAGTACTTC.